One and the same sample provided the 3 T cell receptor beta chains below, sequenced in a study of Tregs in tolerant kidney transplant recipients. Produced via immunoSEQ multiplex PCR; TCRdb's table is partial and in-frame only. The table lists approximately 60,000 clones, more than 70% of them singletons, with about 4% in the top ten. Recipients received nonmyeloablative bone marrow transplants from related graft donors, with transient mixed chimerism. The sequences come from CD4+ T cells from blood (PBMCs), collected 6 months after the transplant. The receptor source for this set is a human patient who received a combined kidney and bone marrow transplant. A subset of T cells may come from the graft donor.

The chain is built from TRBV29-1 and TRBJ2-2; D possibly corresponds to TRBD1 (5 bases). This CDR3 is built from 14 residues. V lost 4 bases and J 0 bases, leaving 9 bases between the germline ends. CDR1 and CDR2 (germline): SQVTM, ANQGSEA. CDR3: CSVGLGANTGELFF. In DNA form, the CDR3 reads TGCAGCGTTGGGCTAGGGGCGAACACCGGGGAGCTGTTTTTT.

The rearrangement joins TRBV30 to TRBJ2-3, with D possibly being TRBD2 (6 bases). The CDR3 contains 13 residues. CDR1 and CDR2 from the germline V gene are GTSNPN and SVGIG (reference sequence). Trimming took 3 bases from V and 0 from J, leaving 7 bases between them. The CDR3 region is CAWRTRSTDTQYF. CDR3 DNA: TGTGCCTGGAGGACTAGAAGCACAGATACGCAGTATTTT. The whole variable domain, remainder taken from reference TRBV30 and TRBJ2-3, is SQTIHQWPATLVQPVGSPLSLECTVEGTSNPNLYWYRQAAGRGLQLLFYSVGIGQISSEVPQNLSASRPQDRQFILSSKKLLLSDSGFYLCAWRTRSTDTQYFGPGTRLTVL.

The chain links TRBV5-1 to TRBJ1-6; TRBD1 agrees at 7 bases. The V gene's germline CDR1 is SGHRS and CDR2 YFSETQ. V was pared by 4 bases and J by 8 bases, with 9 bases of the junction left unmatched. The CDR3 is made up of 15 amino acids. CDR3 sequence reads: CASSQRQGDDSPLHF. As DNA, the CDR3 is TGCGCCAGCAGCCAAAGACAGGGAGATGATTCACCCCTCCACTTT.